Described below is a single TCR beta chain sequence and its context. This table comes from immunoSEQ multiplex PCR, and its TCRdb copy is limited to in-frame clones, with some not included. Here the sample spans 150,000 or so clones, about 88% being singletons. The sample is drawn from a study of T cell responses to AZD1222 COVID-19 vaccine. The receptor was isolated from an adult in good health. The specimen comprised peripheral blood, sampled on day 0 of AZD1222 vaccination.

The CDR3 nucleotides read TGTGCCAGCAGTTACAGTGGGGGGCTGAGAGACGAGCAGTACTTC. Encoded protein: CASSYSGGLRDEQYF. The gene calls are TRBV6-6 and TRBJ2-7, with D tentatively TRBD1 or TRBD2 (6 bases each). The V end lost 2 bases, the J end lost 5 bases, and 16 bases lay between the germline ends. From germline, CDR1 is MNHNY and CDR2 SVGAGI (reference sequence). This CDR3 spans 15 amino acids.